This is a list of T cell receptor beta chains from one sample in a study of blood T cell repertoires in COVID-19. Clones were sequenced by immunoSEQ multiplex PCR, and TCRdb holds only the in-frame ones, with some missing. This table holds approximately 27,000 clones, 88% found once. Sample: peripheral blood. Receptor source: a man between 65 and 85 years old with acute or convalescent COVID-19. Each CDR3 is given with its conserved first and last residue. D genes are given only for firm matches. Some rows mark clone size as missing; the rest say once, few, many or name a class of expanded clone.

d_call j_call clone_size v_call cdr3_aa cdr3_nt
- TRBJ1-6 few TRBV10-3 CAITSRRGANSPLHF TGTGCCATCACCTCCCGACGGGGGGCAAATTCACCCCTCCACTTT
- TRBJ2-2 - TRBV18 CASSPSGGGFTGELFF TGTGCCAGCTCACCCTCTGGCGGAGGGTTCACCGGGGAGCTGTTTTTT
- TRBJ2-7 - TRBV5-6 CASSLGSSYEQYF TGTGCCAGCAGCTTGGGGAGCTCCTACGAGCAGTACTTC
- TRBJ2-5 - TRBV27 CASGQPGTQYF TGTGCCAGCGGCCAGCCGGGGACCCAGTACTTC
TRBD2 TRBJ2-5 once TRBV7-9 CASSLSGSLGGTQYF TGTGCCAGCAGCCTAAGCGGGAGCCTGGGTGGGACCCAGTACTTC
TRBD1 TRBJ2-7 - TRBV3-1/TRBV3-2 CASSLQGVRYEQYF TGTGCCAGCAGCCTACAGGGGGTCCGGTACGAGCAGTACTTC
- TRBJ1-2 - TRBV6-5 CASSYGDSLNYGYTF TGTGCCAGCAGTTATGGAGACAGCCTTAACTATGGCTACACCTTC
TRBD1 TRBJ2-5 few TRBV18 CASQGQDQETQYF TGTGCCAGCCAGGGACAGGACCAAGAGACCCAGTACTTC
TRBD1 TRBJ1-5 - TRBV7-9 CASSSDRDLQPQHF TGTGCCAGCAGCTCGGACAGGGATTTGCAGCCCCAGCATTTT
- TRBJ1-1 - TRBV28 CASNGGLRTEAFF TGTGCCAGCAATGGGGGCTTAAGGACTGAAGCTTTCTTT
- TRBJ1-2 large TRBV19 CASSIAFSPDYKFYGYTF TGTGCCAGTAGTATAGCATTCTCTCCGGACTACAAATTCTATGGCTACACCTTC
- TRBJ2-3 - TRBV3-1/TRBV3-2 CASSQDNRRREEGHADTQYF TGTGCCAGCAGCCAAGATAACAGGAGGCGCGAGGAGGGCCACGCAGATACGCAGTATTTT
- TRBJ2-7 - TRBV7-3 CASSRNAGDEQYF TGTGCCAGCAGCCGAAATGCCGGGGACGAGCAGTACTTC
- TRBJ2-3 - TRBV11-3 CASSAGRNLEDTQYF TGTGCCAGCAGCGCGGGACGGAATTTGGAAGATACGCAGTATTTT
- TRBJ2-3 once TRBV19 CASSDSMINPLTDTQYF TGTGCCAGTAGCGATTCTATGATTAACCCGCTCACAGATACGCAGTATTTT
- TRBJ1-1 once TRBV9 CASSVTRDSLNTEAFF TGTGCCAGCAGCGTAACGAGGGACTCTTTGAACACTGAAGCTTTCTTT
TRBD2 TRBJ2-3 - TRBV2 CASSEVLAGAAPSSTDTQYF TGTGCCAGCAGTGAAGTGCTAGCGGGTGCCGCACCGTCTAGCACAGATACGCAGTATTTT
- TRBJ1-2 - TRBV4-1 CASSQVSPYGYTF TGCGCCAGCAGCCAAGTATCCCCCTATGGCTACACCTTC
- TRBJ2-5 - TRBV20-1 CSAQHQETQYF TGCAGTGCACAGCACCAAGAGACCCAGTACTTC
- TRBJ1-2 - TRBV11-2 CASSSLIEGRGRGYTF TGTGCCAGCAGCTCCCTTATAGAAGGGCGGGGACGTGGCTACACCTTC
- TRBJ1-1 - TRBV7-9 CASSLDRAGETEAFF TGTGCCAGCAGCTTAGACAGGGCGGGGGAGACTGAAGCTTTCTTT
TRBD1 TRBJ1-6 once TRBV5-1 CASSLSEDRGNSPLHF TGCGCCAGCAGCTTGTCGGAGGACAGGGGCAATTCACCCCTCCACTTT
TRBD2 TRBJ2-2 - TRBV15 CATSGSGSSTGELFF TGTGCCACCAGCGGAAGCGGGAGCAGCACCGGGGAGCTGTTTTTT
TRBD1 TRBJ1-1 - TRBV5-4 CASSLTAGTGGRGAEAFF TGTGCCAGCAGCTTGACCGCCGGGACAGGGGGACGAGGAGCTGAAGCTTTCTTT
- TRBJ1-3 few TRBV28 CASSEVDSGNTIYF TGTGCCAGCAGTGAGGTCGACTCTGGAAACACCATATATTTT
TRBD1 TRBJ2-7 - TRBV5-6 CASSLTGTGDYEQYF TGTGCCAGCAGCCTAACCGGGACAGGGGACTACGAGCAGTACTTC
TRBD1 TRBJ1-3 - TRBV6-6 CASSLGDRVDTIYF TGTGCCAGCAGTTTAGGGGACAGGGTAGACACCATATATTTT
- TRBJ2-2 once TRBV11-3 CASSLARPRTGELFF TGTGCCAGCAGCTTAGCCAGGCCACGGACCGGGGAGCTGTTTTTT
- TRBJ1-4 - TRBV6-1 CASSAYTGKRINEKLFF TGTGCCAGCAGTGCCTACACAGGGAAACGGATTAATGAAAAACTGTTTTTT
- TRBJ1-1 - TRBV4-3 CASSQRRGGIDTEAFF TGCGCCAGCAGCCAACGCCGGGGGGGCATCGACACTGAAGCTTTCTTT
TRBD2 TRBJ2-3 - TRBV5-6 CASSLGRLAGNTDTQYF TGTGCCAGCAGCTTAGGGCGGCTAGCGGGGAACACAGATACGCAGTATTTT
TRBD1 TRBJ1-2 - TRBV4-2 CASSQDPGTGRYGYTF TGTGCCAGCAGCCAAGATCCGGGGACAGGGCGCTATGGCTACACCTTC
- TRBJ1-5 - TRBV6-5 CASSYSRSNQPQHF TGTGCCAGCAGTTACTCGCGAAGCAATCAGCCCCAGCATTTT
- TRBJ1-2 - TRBV14 CASSQDQGYGYTF TGTGCCAGCAGCCAAGATCAGGGGTATGGCTACACCTTC
TRBD2 TRBJ2-1 - TRBV5-1 CASSLAPDGSGSNEQFF TGCGCCAGCAGCTTGGCCCCAGACGGTAGCGGGAGTAATGAGCAGTTCTTC
TRBD1 TRBJ1-6 - TRBV19 CASRPTWTGGNSPLHF TGTGCCAGTAGACCTACCTGGACAGGGGGAAATTCACCCCTCCACTTT
TRBD2 TRBJ2-1 - TRBV5-4 CASTTGTSGYNEQFF TGTGCCAGCACTACCGGGACTAGCGGTTACAATGAGCAGTTCTTC
- TRBJ2-5 - TRBV7-2 CASSPGGDQETQYF TGTGCCAGCAGCCCTGGAGGGGATCAAGAGACCCAGTACTTC
TRBD2 TRBJ2-2 - TRBV27 CASSLRLATGELFF TGTGCCAGCAGTTTACGACTAGCCACCGGGGAGCTGTTTTTT
- TRBJ1-2 - TRBV19 CASSTSGTLNYGYTF TGTGCCAGTAGTACGTCCGGGACACTCAACTATGGCTACACCTTC
- TRBJ2-3 - TRBV6-6 CASSYSAGSTDTQYF TGTGCCAGCAGTTACTCGGCGGGGAGCACAGATACGCAGTATTTT
- TRBJ1-4 - TRBV6-5 CASSRAATNEKLFF TGTGCCAGCAGTCGAGCTGCAACTAATGAAAAACTGTTTTTT
TRBD2 TRBJ2-7 - TRBV3-1/TRBV3-2 CASSPDGRSYEQYF TGTGCCAGCAGCCCCGACGGGAGGTCCTACGAGCAGTACTTC
TRBD2 TRBJ2-5 - TRBV19 CASSMGLAGVSETQYF TGTGCCAGTAGTATGGGGCTAGCGGGAGTATCAGAGACCCAGTACTTC
TRBD2 TRBJ2-3 few TRBV5-1 CASSLAKRDTDTQYF TGCGCCAGCAGCTTGGCCAAGCGGGACACAGATACGCAGTATTTT
- TRBJ2-3 - TRBV11-2 CASSLGLSTDTQYF TGTGCCAGCAGCTTGGGACTTAGCACAGATACGCAGTATTTT
- TRBJ1-5 - TRBV10-3 CAISEDRNQPQHF TGTGCCATCAGTGAGGACAGGAATCAGCCCCAGCATTTT
TRBD1 TRBJ1-6 - TRBV5-5 CASSRDRGRDSPLHF TGTGCCAGCAGCCGGGACAGGGGCCGGGATTCACCCCTCCACTTT
- TRBJ1-2 - TRBV29-1 CSAGGSLYGYTF TGCAGCGCCGGAGGGTCCCTCTATGGCTACACCTTC
TRBD1 TRBJ1-1 - TRBV11-1 CASSRQGYDTEAFF TGTGCCAGCAGCCGACAGGGGTATGACACTGAAGCTTTCTTT
- TRBJ1-1 once TRBV12-3/TRBV12-4 CASRRVPNTEAFF TGTGCCAGCAGAAGAGTCCCAAACACTGAAGCTTTCTTT
TRBD2 TRBJ2-3 - TRBV18 CASSPLGGLAGSASSTDTQYF TGTGCCAGCTCACCCCTTGGGGGACTAGCGGGTTCCGCTTCTAGCACAGATACGCAGTATTTT
TRBD2 TRBJ2-1 - TRBV7-6 CASSLTSGYNEQFF TGTGCCAGCAGCTTAACTAGCGGTTACAATGAGCAGTTCTTC
TRBD1 TRBJ2-5 - TRBV5-1 CASSSGQATRGTQYF TGCGCCAGCAGTTCGGGACAGGCTACGAGAGGGACCCAGTACTTC
TRBD2 TRBJ2-1 few TRBV4-3 CASSQDFPGTSGRLNEQFF TGCGCCAGCAGCCAAGATTTCCCCGGGACTAGCGGGAGATTAAATGAGCAGTTCTTC
TRBD1 TRBJ1-6 - TRBV5-1 CASGDGQDNSPLHF TGCGCCAGCGGCGACGGACAGGATAATTCACCCCTCCACTTT
- TRBJ1-6 - TRBV7-3 CASSWGDNSPLHF TGTGCCAGCAGCTGGGGGGATAATTCACCCCTCCACTTT
- TRBJ1-2 - TRBV29-1 CSSSFRPLNIINANYGYTF TGCAGCTCCTCTTTCCGGCCACTAAATATTATAAATGCTAACTATGGCTACACCTTC
- TRBJ1-2 - TRBV6-5 CASSPSPNYGYTF TGTGCCAGCAGTCCTAGTCCTAACTATGGCTACACCTTC